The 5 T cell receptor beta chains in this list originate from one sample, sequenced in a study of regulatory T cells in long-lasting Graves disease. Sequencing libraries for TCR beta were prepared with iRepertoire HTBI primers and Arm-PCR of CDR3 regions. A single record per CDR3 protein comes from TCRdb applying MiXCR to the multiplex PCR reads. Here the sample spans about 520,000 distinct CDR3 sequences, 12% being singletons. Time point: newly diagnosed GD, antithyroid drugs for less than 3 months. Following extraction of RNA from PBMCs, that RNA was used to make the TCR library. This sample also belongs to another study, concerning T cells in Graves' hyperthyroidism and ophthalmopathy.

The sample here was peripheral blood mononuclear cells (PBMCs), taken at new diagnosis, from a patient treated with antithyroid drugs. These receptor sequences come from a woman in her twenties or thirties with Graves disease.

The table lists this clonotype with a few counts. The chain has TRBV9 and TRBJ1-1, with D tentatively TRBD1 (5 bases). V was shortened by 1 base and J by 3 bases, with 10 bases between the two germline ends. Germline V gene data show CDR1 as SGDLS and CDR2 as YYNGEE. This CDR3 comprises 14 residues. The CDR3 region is CASSVNQGYTEAFF. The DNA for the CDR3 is TGTGCCAGCAGCGTAAACCAGGGATACACTGAAGCTTTCTTT.

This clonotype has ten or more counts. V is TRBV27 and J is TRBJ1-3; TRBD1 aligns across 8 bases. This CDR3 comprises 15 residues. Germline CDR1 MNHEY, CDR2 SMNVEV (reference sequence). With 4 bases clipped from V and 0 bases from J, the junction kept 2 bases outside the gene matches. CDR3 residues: CASSYTGGSGNTIYF. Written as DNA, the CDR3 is TGTGCCAGCAGTTATACAGGGGGCTCTGGAAACACCATATATTTT.

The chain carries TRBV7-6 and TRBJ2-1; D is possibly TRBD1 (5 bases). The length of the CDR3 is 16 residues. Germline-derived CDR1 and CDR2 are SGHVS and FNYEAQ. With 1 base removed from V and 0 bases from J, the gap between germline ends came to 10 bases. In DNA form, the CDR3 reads TGTGCCAGCAGCTTAGGGTCAGGGCTCTCCTACAATGAGCAGTTCTTC. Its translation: CASSLGSGLSYNEQFF.

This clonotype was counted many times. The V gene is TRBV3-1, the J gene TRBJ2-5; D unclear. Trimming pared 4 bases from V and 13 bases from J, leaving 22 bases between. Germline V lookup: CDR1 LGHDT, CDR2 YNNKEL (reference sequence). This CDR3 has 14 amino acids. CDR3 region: CASSLPSAVPVPYF. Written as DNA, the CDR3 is TGTGCCAGCAGCCTTCCGAGTGCGGTTCCTGTCCCGTACTTC.

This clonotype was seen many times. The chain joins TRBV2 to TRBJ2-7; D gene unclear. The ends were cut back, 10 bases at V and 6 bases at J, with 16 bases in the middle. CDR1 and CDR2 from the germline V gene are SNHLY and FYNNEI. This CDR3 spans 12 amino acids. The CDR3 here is CATLLPAGEQYF. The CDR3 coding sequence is TGTGCCACGCTATTACCAGCCGGCGAGCAGTACTTC.